Listed below are T cell receptor beta chains from one sample, sequenced in a study of OX40 agonist ivuxolimab in advanced cancers. Method: immunoSEQ multiplex PCR; TCRdb's copy keeps in-frame clones and lacks some. This sample has tens of thousands of clones; under 85% occur once, and the top ten carry approximately 2.8%. The sequenced sample was CD4+ or CD8+ T cells sorted from blood, obtained in a trial of the OX40 agonist ivuxolimab. These receptors were obtained from an adult with an advanced solid tumor such as melanoma, head and neck, liver or kidney cancer. Both conserved end residues are part of each CDR3. A D gene is named only where the DNA matches it firmly. Some rows mark clone size as missing; the rest say once, few, many or name a class of expanded clone.

abundance: .; d_gene: TRBD1; j_gene: TRBJ1-1; v_gene: TRBV7-2; len: 15; CDR3aa: CASSLDGRGATEAFF; CDR3nt: TGTGCCAGCAGCTTAGACGGCAGGGGGGCCACTGAAGCTTTCTTT
abundance: .; d_gene: .; j_gene: TRBJ1-5; v_gene: TRBV6-1; len: 15; CDR3aa: CASSEGRQGNQPQHF; CDR3nt: TGTGCCAGCAGTGAAGGGAGGCAAGGCAATCAGCCCCAGCATTTT
abundance: .; d_gene: .; j_gene: TRBJ2-3; v_gene: TRBV5-4; len: 15; CDR3aa: CASSWEGGGTDTQYF; CDR3nt: TGTGCCAGCAGCTGGGAGGGGGGCGGCACAGATACGCAGTATTTT
abundance: .; d_gene: TRBD2; j_gene: TRBJ2-2; v_gene: TRBV11-3; len: 19; CDR3aa: CASSQVEGGRAPNTGELFF; CDR3nt: TGTGCCAGCAGCCAGGTGGAGGGAGGGCGGGCCCCGAACACCGGGGAGCTGTTTTTT
abundance: .; d_gene: .; j_gene: TRBJ2-1; v_gene: TRBV29-1; len: 13; CDR3aa: CSVVFFSYNEQFF; CDR3nt: TGCAGCGTTGTGTTTTTCTCCTACAATGAGCAGTTCTTC
abundance: .; d_gene: TRBD2; j_gene: TRBJ2-7; v_gene: TRBV10-2; len: 12; CDR3aa: CASSDPGEREDF; CDR3nt: TGCGCCAGCAGTGACCCCGGTGAGCGGGAAGACTTC
abundance: .; d_gene: TRBD1; j_gene: TRBJ2-7; v_gene: TRBV6-1; len: 15; CDR3aa: CASSEEGQGTYEQYF; CDR3nt: TGTGCCAGCAGTGAAGAGGGACAGGGTACCTACGAGCAGTACTTC
abundance: .; d_gene: TRBD1; j_gene: TRBJ2-5; v_gene: TRBV18; len: 15; CDR3aa: CASSPFLQGQETQYF; CDR3nt: TGTGCCAGCTCACCATTTCTACAGGGGCAAGAGACCCAGTACTTC
abundance: .; d_gene: .; j_gene: TRBJ1-3; v_gene: TRBV9; len: 15; CDR3aa: CASSVGRGIRGRIYF; CDR3nt: TGTGCCAGCAGCGTAGGGAGGGGAATCAGGGGCCGCATATATTTT
abundance: once; d_gene: TRBD1; j_gene: TRBJ1-6; v_gene: TRBV27; len: 15; CDR3aa: CASKRSGTGESPLHF; CDR3nt: TGTGCCAGCAAGCGATCCGGGACAGGGGAATCACCCCTCCACTTT
abundance: .; d_gene: TRBD2; j_gene: TRBJ2-7; v_gene: TRBV5-3; len: 15; CDR3aa: CARSGAGRGPHEQYF; CDR3nt: TGTGCCAGAAGCGGGGCCGGGAGGGGACCCCACGAGCAGTACTTC
abundance: .; d_gene: .; j_gene: TRBJ1-4; v_gene: TRBV1; len: 18; CDR3aa: CTSSQDVPDCPTNEKLFF; CDR3nt: TGCACCAGCAGCCAAGACGTTCCAGACTGCCCAACTAATGAAAAACTGTTTTTT
abundance: few; d_gene: .; j_gene: TRBJ1-2; v_gene: TRBV11-2; len: 15; CDR3aa: CASSPSSTGNYGYTF; CDR3nt: TGTGCCAGCAGCCCATCCTCGACAGGAAACTATGGCTACACCTTC
abundance: .; d_gene: .; j_gene: TRBJ1-4; v_gene: TRBV10-3; len: 14; CDR3aa: CAIAAGQGYEKLFF; CDR3nt: TGTGCCATCGCTGCCGGGCAGGGATATGAAAAACTGTTTTTT
abundance: .; d_gene: .; j_gene: TRBJ1-4; v_gene: TRBV30; len: 15; CDR3aa: CAWSTGLERGEKLFF; CDR3nt: TGTGCCTGGAGTACTGGCCTTGAGAGGGGTGAAAAACTGTTTTTT
abundance: .; d_gene: .; j_gene: TRBJ2-7; v_gene: TRBV30; len: 11; CDR3aa: CAWSWANEQYF; CDR3nt: TGTGCCTGGAGTTGGGCTAACGAGCAGTACTTC
abundance: .; d_gene: .; j_gene: TRBJ2-1; v_gene: TRBV28; len: 14; CDR3aa: CASSFSGANDEQFF; CDR3nt: TGTGCCAGCAGTTTCTCAGGGGCGAATGATGAGCAGTTCTTC
abundance: .; d_gene: TRBD1; j_gene: TRBJ1-4; v_gene: TRBV5-1; len: 15; CDR3aa: CASSRTGVGNEKLFF; CDR3nt: TGCGCCAGCAGCCGGACAGGGGTAGGGAATGAAAAACTGTTTTTT
abundance: .; d_gene: .; j_gene: TRBJ2-1; v_gene: TRBV10-2; len: 14; CDR3aa: CASSSQGSYNEQFF; CDR3nt: TGCGCCAGCAGCTCCCAGGGCTCCTACAATGAGCAGTTCTTC
abundance: .; d_gene: TRBD2; j_gene: TRBJ2-3; v_gene: TRBV19; len: 17; CDR3aa: CASSTRPTSRSTDTQYF; CDR3nt: TGTGCCAGTAGTACCCGGCCGACTAGCAGAAGCACAGATACGCAGTATTTT
abundance: .; d_gene: .; j_gene: TRBJ2-2; v_gene: TRBV7-6; len: 12; CDR3aa: CASSYRAGELFF; CDR3nt: TGTGCCAGCAGTTACCGCGCCGGGGAGCTGTTTTTT
abundance: .; d_gene: .; j_gene: TRBJ2-3; v_gene: TRBV6-5; len: 15; CDR3aa: CASSYSGGGTDTQYF; CDR3nt: TGTGCCAGCAGTTACTCAGGGGGAGGGACAGATACGCAGTATTTT
abundance: once; d_gene: .; j_gene: TRBJ2-2; v_gene: TRBV7-9; len: 18; CDR3aa: CASSLVLLRDRSTGELFF; CDR3nt: TGTGCCAGCAGCTTAGTCCTTTTGCGTGACCGGTCTACCGGGGAGCTGTTTTTT
abundance: once; d_gene: TRBD1; j_gene: TRBJ2-7; v_gene: TRBV11-2; len: 14; CDR3aa: CASSLGQGPYEQYF; CDR3nt: TGTGCCAGCAGCTTGGGACAGGGGCCCTACGAGCAGTACTTC
abundance: .; d_gene: TRBD1; j_gene: TRBJ1-5; v_gene: TRBV27; len: 14; CDR3aa: CASRPGTGNQPQHF; CDR3nt: TGTGCCAGCAGACCCGGGACAGGCAATCAGCCCCAGCATTTT
abundance: .; d_gene: .; j_gene: TRBJ2-1; v_gene: TRBV7-3; len: 9; CDR3aa: CGGPNEQFF; CDR3nt: TGTGGGGGGCCCAATGAGCAGTTCTTC
abundance: .; d_gene: .; j_gene: TRBJ1-1; v_gene: TRBV6-1; len: 12; CDR3aa: CASTSEGSTAFF; CDR3nt: TGTGCCAGCACGTCCGAAGGGTCTACAGCTTTCTTT
abundance: once; d_gene: .; j_gene: TRBJ2-3; v_gene: TRBV12-2; len: 19; CDR3aa: CASRPRLAGGTSRTDTQYF; CDR3nt: TGTGCAAGTCGCCCCAGACTAGCGGGAGGCACTAGCCGCACAGATACGCAGTATTTT
abundance: once; d_gene: TRBD1; j_gene: TRBJ1-3; v_gene: TRBV9; len: 13; CDR3aa: CASSVNRGNTIYF; CDR3nt: TGTGCCAGCAGCGTAAACAGGGGTAACACCATATATTTT
abundance: once; d_gene: .; j_gene: TRBJ2-2; v_gene: TRBV6-1; len: 13; CDR3aa: CASRVTGTGELFF; CDR3nt: TGTGCCAGCAGGGTAACAGGAACCGGGGAGCTGTTTTTT
abundance: .; d_gene: .; j_gene: TRBJ2-7; v_gene: TRBV6-5; len: 11; CDR3aa: CASSGPYEQYF; CDR3nt: TGTGCCAGCAGTGGCCCGTACGAGCAGTACTTC
abundance: .; d_gene: .; j_gene: TRBJ1-3; v_gene: TRBV28; len: 12; CDR3aa: CARPFPGNTIYF; CDR3nt: TGTGCCAGGCCGTTCCCAGGAAACACCATATATTTT
abundance: .; d_gene: .; j_gene: TRBJ2-1; v_gene: TRBV19; len: 16; CDR3aa: CASSSPTGTRHNEQFF; CDR3nt: TGTGCCAGTAGTAGTCCCACCGGGACTCGACACAATGAGCAGTTCTTC
abundance: .; d_gene: .; j_gene: TRBJ2-2; v_gene: TRBV16; len: 14; CDR3aa: CASRPQQGSGELFF; CDR3nt: TGTGCCAGCAGACCACAACAGGGAAGCGGGGAGCTGTTTTTT
abundance: .; d_gene: TRBD2; j_gene: TRBJ2-7; v_gene: TRBV7-8; len: 17; CDR3aa: CASSLSRREGPSYEQYF; CDR3nt: TGTGCCAGCAGCTTAAGTCGGCGGGAGGGCCCCTCCTACGAGCAGTACTTC
abundance: .; d_gene: .; j_gene: TRBJ2-1; v_gene: TRBV28; len: 13; CDR3aa: CASRPTWGNEQFF; CDR3nt: TGTGCCAGCAGGCCCACCTGGGGGAATGAGCAGTTCTTC
abundance: .; d_gene: TRBD2; j_gene: TRBJ2-7; v_gene: TRBV2; len: 13; CDR3aa: CASTGGMTYEQYF; CDR3nt: TGTGCCAGCACGGGGGGGATGACCTACGAGCAGTACTTC
abundance: .; d_gene: TRBD1; j_gene: TRBJ1-2; v_gene: TRBV7-2; len: 14; CDR3aa: CASSFDRGWSGYTF; CDR3nt: TGTGCCAGCAGCTTTGACAGGGGATGGAGTGGCTACACCTTC
abundance: .; d_gene: TRBD2; j_gene: TRBJ2-3; v_gene: TRBV2; len: 13; CDR3aa: CASFELGEGTQYF; CDR3nt: TGTGCCAGTTTTGAACTGGGGGAGGGTACGCAGTATTTT
abundance: few; d_gene: TRBD1; j_gene: TRBJ2-7; v_gene: TRBV5-4; len: 14; CDR3aa: CASSPGQVSYEQYF; CDR3nt: TGTGCCAGCAGCCCGGGACAGGTCTCCTACGAGCAGTACTTC
abundance: .; d_gene: .; j_gene: TRBJ2-5; v_gene: TRBV5-4; len: 13; CDR3aa: CASSLEGGETQYF; CDR3nt: TGTGCCAGCAGCTTGGAAGGGGGAGAGACCCAGTACTTC
abundance: .; d_gene: .; j_gene: TRBJ1-5; v_gene: TRBV28; len: 17; CDR3aa: CASSFRPGWGANQPQHF; CDR3nt: TGTGCCAGCAGTTTCCGACCTGGTTGGGGGGCCAATCAGCCCCAGCATTTT
abundance: few; d_gene: TRBD1; j_gene: TRBJ2-7; v_gene: TRBV7-8; len: 14; CDR3aa: CASSKTGGGYEQYF; CDR3nt: TGTGCCAGCAGCAAGACAGGGGGCGGTTACGAGCAGTACTTC